This T cell receptor (beta chain) appears in the sequencing data of a study of blood T cell repertoires in COVID-19. Study overall: There were acute and convalescent COVID-19 samples, and they came from the United States, Italy and Spain. PBMCs, B-cell-depleted T cells, or T cells provided the cDNA or gDNA that made up the material.

Per the original data handling: Using reference gene primer amplification, nucleated cell counts were estimated. Profiled with immunoSEQ multiplex PCR; TCRdb holds only in-frame clones, not every one. V and J calls plus clone size are reproduced from that table; the DNA served to infer D and trimming. Here the sample spans under 55,000 clones, around 89% being singletons. The TCR comes from a human donor in a cohort sampled during active COVID-19. The sequenced sample was peripheral blood.

This CDR3 is CASSSPDRYTEAFF. Written as DNA, the CDR3 is TGTGCCAGCAGCTCTCCCGACAGATACACTGAAGCTTTCTTT. The chain couples TRBV6-2 or TRBV6-3 to TRBJ1-1, with D tentatively TRBD1 (5 bases). Trimming removed 6 bases at V and 3 bases at J, with 14 bases between. From germline, CDR1 is MNHEY and CDR2 SVGEGT. The CDR3 covers 14 residues.